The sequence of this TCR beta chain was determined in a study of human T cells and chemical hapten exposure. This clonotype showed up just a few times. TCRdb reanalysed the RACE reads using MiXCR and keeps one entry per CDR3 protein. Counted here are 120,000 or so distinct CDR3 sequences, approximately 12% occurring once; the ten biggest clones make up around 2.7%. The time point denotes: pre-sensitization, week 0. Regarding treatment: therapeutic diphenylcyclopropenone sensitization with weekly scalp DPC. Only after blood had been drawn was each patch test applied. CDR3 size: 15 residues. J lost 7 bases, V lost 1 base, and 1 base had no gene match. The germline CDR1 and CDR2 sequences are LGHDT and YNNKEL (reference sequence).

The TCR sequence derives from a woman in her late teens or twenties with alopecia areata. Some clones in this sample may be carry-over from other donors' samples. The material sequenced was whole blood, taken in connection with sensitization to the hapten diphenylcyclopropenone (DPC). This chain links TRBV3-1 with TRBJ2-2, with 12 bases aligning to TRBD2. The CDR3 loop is CASSQGLAGDGELFF. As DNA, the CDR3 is TGTGCCAGCAGCCAAGGACTAGCGGGGGACGGGGAGCTGTTTTTT.